Below, 26 T cell receptor beta chains from the same sample are listed, as sequenced in a study of read filtering for tumor transcriptome and immune sequencing. From roughly 390 ng of RNA, a library with molecular barcoded alpha/delta and beta/gamma adaptors was made. TCRdb passed the reads through MiXCR, listing each CDR3 protein once. In the table there are some 48,000 distinct CDR3 sequences, around a fifth of which are singletons. Sequencing was done on a sample of a population of CD138-negative cells sorted from bone marrow. Receptor source: a donor at least 40 years old with multiple myeloma.

This clonotype was seen at least ten times. This chain connects TRBV19 to TRBJ2-7; 7 positions agree with TRBD2. Per germline, CDR1 LNHDA and CDR2 SQIVND (reference sequence). This CDR3 is built from 12 residues. With V trimmed by 7 bases and J by 6 bases, 6 bases remained unmatched. Here the CDR3 reads CASNLGGGEQYF. CDR3 coding DNA: TGTGCCAGTAACCTGGGGGGGGGCGAGCAGTACTTC.

This clonotype has at least ten counts. The rearrangement links TRBV20-1 to TRBJ2-1, with TRBD2 matching over 9 bases. CDR1 is DFQATT and CDR2 is SNEGSKA in the germline V gene (reference sequence). The CDR3 sequence is 12 residues long. The V segment lost 7 bases and the J segment 10 bases; nucleotides outside the gene matches: 8. CDR3: CSGGLAGSEQFF. CDR3 nucleotides: TGCAGTGGGGGCCTAGCGGGAAGCGAGCAGTTCTTC.

Details on this clonotype: One junction end does not reproduce the germline sequence, and a read error may be involved. The chain joins TRBV7-2 to TRBJ2-1, with a weak D call TRBD2 (6 bases). The CDR3 contains 14 residues. Germline loops: CDR1 SGHTA, CDR2 FQGNSA. The CDR3 nucleotides read TGTGCCAGCAGCTTAACTAGCCTTATGAATGAACAGTTCTTC. Amino acids: CASSLTSLMNEQFF.

At least ten counts were recorded for this clonotype. The CDR3 spells CASSPGDYNEQFF. CDR3 DNA sequence: TGCGCCAGCAGCCCGGGGGACTACAATGAGCAGTTCTTC. The rearrangement uses TRBV5-1 and TRBJ2-1, with D possibly being TRBD2 (6 bases). Germline-derived CDR1 and CDR2 are SGHRS and YFSETQ. V was shortened by 4 bases and J by 3 bases, with 8 bases between the two germline ends. The CDR3 sequence is 13 residues long.

This clonotype was observed at least ten times. The V and J genes are TRBV7-9 and TRBJ2-1; 10 nucleotides agree with TRBD2. The germline gives CDR1 SEHNR, CDR2 FQNEAQ (reference sequence). The junction had 8 bases not matched to a gene; V was cut back by 4 bases and J by 5 bases. The CDR3 extends over 16 amino acids. For the CDR3, the DNA is TGTGCCAGCAGCTCAACTAGCGGGGCCCCCAACAATGAGCAGTTCTTC. This encodes CASSSTSGAPNNEQFF.

This clonotype was recorded at least ten times. J is TRBJ2-7 and V is TRBV3-1, with TRBD2 matching over 15 bases. The germline gives CDR1 LGHDT, CDR2 YNNKEL (reference sequence). The V and J ends lost 4 bases and 3 bases, in that order; junction bases with no gene match: 7. This CDR3 region has 17 residues. CDR3 in DNA: TGTGCCAGCAGCCTGCCCCCGGGACTAGCGGGAGGCTACGAGCAGTACTTC. Translating it yields CASSLPPGLAGGYEQYF.

This clonotype was observed a handful of times. The rearrangement joins TRBV5-4 to TRBJ2-5; TRBD1 matches 7 bases. Germline CDR1 is SGHNT and CDR2 is YYREEE (reference sequence). CDR3 size: 14 residues. V shed 4 bases and J 4 bases; nucleotides not matched to a gene: 7. The CDR3 sequence is CASSQGGRTETQYF. The CDR3 coding sequence is TGTGCCAGCAGCCAAGGGGGCAGGACAGAGACCCAGTACTTC.

With respect to this clonotype: A much larger clone differs from this one at a single base, so this may be a read error. This chain links TRBV10-3 with TRBJ2-4; D may match TRBD1 or TRBD2 (5 bases each). This CDR3 contains 18 residues. The germline gives CDR1 ENHRY, CDR2 SYGVKD. The CDR3 nucleotides are TGTGCCATCAGCACAGGAAGTGTGGGAGTCGGAGCCAAAGACATTCAGTACTTC. Translation gives CAISTGSVGVGAKDIQYF.

In its sample, this clonotype was seen a few times. The rearrangement links TRBV4-1 to TRBJ1-3; D possibly corresponds to TRBD1 (6 bases). The V end was cut by 4 bases, the J end by 2 bases, with 9 bases between. The germline V gene has CDR1 MGHRA and CDR2 YSYEKL. The CDR3 is 14 amino acids. CDR3 loop: CASSRGGTGNTIYF. The CDR3 bases are TGCGCCAGCAGCCGAGGGGGGACTGGAAACACCATATATTTT.

Many counts were recorded for this clonotype. This chain links TRBV29-1 with TRBJ2-1; TRBD2 aligns across 11 bases. After removal of 7 bases from V and 9 bases from J, the junction contained 11 bases not matched to a gene. The CDR3 extends over 14 amino acids. The V gene's germline CDR1 is SQVTM and CDR2 ANQGSEA. The CDR3 protein is CSGARRLAGSEQFF. DNA for the CDR3: TGCAGCGGGGCCCGGAGACTAGCGGGATCTGAGCAGTTCTTC.

This clonotype was found many times. The chain has TRBV20-1 and TRBJ2-5; D possibly corresponds to TRBD2 (6 bases). The germline V gene has CDR1 DFQATT and CDR2 SNEGSKA (reference sequence). V was shortened by 1 base and J by 4 bases, with 10 bases between the two germline ends. The CDR3 consists of 13 residues. This chain's CDR3 is CSARAGVIETQYF. In DNA form, the CDR3 reads TGCAGTGCTAGAGCGGGGGTTATAGAGACCCAGTACTTC.

This clonotype has just a few counts. The chain recombines TRBV7-2 with TRBJ2-5; D call uncertain. CDR1 is SGHTA, CDR2 FQGNSA, per germline. V was clipped by 3 bases and J by 4 bases, with 3 bases between them. CDR3 length: 11 residues. CDR3 sequence (DNA): TGTGCCAGCAGCTTCCTAGAGACCCAGTACTTC. This codes for CASSFLETQYF.

This clonotype was seen many times. The rearrangement joins TRBV14 to TRBJ1-2; D ambiguous. The CDR3 is 12 residues long. Germline V gene data show CDR1 as SGHDN and CDR2 as FVKESK. With 1 base removed from V and 5 bases from J, the gap between germline ends came to 5 bases. The DNA for the CDR3 is TGTGCCAGCAGCCAAGCTACATATGGCTACACCTTC. Translated: CASSQATYGYTF.

J is TRBJ1-5 and V is TRBV12-3 or TRBV12-4; D not certain. The CDR3 totals 16 residues. V lost 1 base and J lost 4, with 14 bases in between. The chain's CDR3 is CASSLEFRQNNQPQHF. CDR3 DNA: TGTGCCAGCAGTTTAGAGTTCCGGCAGAATAATCAGCCCCAGCATTTT.

This clonotype was seen many times. V is TRBV20-1 and J is TRBJ1-1; D may be TRBD1 (5 bases). The CDR3 is 14 amino acids. Trimming left V 6 bases short and J 0 bases short, with 14 bases between. The germline V gene encodes CDR1 DFQATT and CDR2 SNEGSKA (reference sequence). The CDR3 sequence is CSAQSGGMNTEAFF. Written as DNA, the CDR3 is TGCAGTGCCCAATCGGGGGGTATGAACACTGAAGCTTTCTTT.

This clonotype was observed at least ten times. The gene calls are TRBV27 and TRBJ2-2, with D unclear. This CDR3 region has 12 residues. Germline loops: CDR1 MNHEY, CDR2 SMNVEV (reference sequence). With 8 bases removed from V and 5 bases from J, the gap between germline ends came to 9 bases. The CDR3 here is CASGGVTGELFF. CDR3 coding DNA: TGTGCCAGCGGTGGGGTGACCGGGGAGCTGTTTTTT.

This clonotype was recorded many times. The chain has TRBV12-3 or TRBV12-4 and TRBJ1-1; D might be TRBD1 (6 bases). The CDR3 loop spans 12 amino acids. V was clipped by 5 bases and J by 9 bases, with 13 bases between them. The CDR3 nucleotides read TGTGCCAGCAGTACCCAACAGGGCCAAGCTTTCTTT. This translates into CASSTQQGQAFF.

The chain uses TRBV6-1 and TRBJ1-5; D is unclear. Germline V gene lookup returns CDR1 MNHNS and CDR2 SASEGT. V was shortened by 5 bases and J by 7 bases, with 12 bases between the two germline ends. There are 13 residues in the CDR3. The CDR3 loop is CASSPGPDQPQHF. CDR3 sequence (DNA): TGTGCCAGCAGTCCCGGACCCGACCAGCCCCAGCATTTT.

In this sample, this clonotype turned up many times. The V and J genes are TRBV30 and TRBJ2-7; 9 bases fit TRBD1. The CDR3 sequence is 13 residues long. The V and J ends lost 3 bases and 9 bases, in that order; junction bases with no gene match: 9. Germline lookup yields CDR1 GTSNPN and CDR2 SVGIG (reference sequence). CDR3 protein: CAWSPQGAVAQYF. The CDR3 nucleotides read TGTGCCTGGAGCCCACAGGGGGCGGTCGCGCAGTACTTC.

A remark on this clonotype: A much larger clone differs by one base, so this may be a read error. The chain employs TRBV7-2 and TRBJ2-5, with 10 bases aligning to TRBD2. Germline V lookup: CDR1 SGHTA, CDR2 FQGNSA. The CDR3 runs to 15 residues. The V gene end was trimmed by 6 bases and the J gene end by 3 bases; junction bases not matched to a gene: 7. CDR3 DNA: TGTGCCAGCAGATTAAGCGGGAGGGTAGAAGAGACCCAGTACTTC. This gives the protein CASRLSGRVEETQYF. The full variable domain, rest sourced from reference TRBV7-2 and TRBJ2-5, is GAGVSQSPSNKVTEKGKDVELRCDPISGHTALYWYRQSLGQGLEFLIYFQGNSAPDKSGLPSDRFSAERTGGSVSTLTIQRTQQEDSAVYLCASRLSGRVEETQYFGPGTRLLVL.

This clonotype was picked up many times. The rearrangement uses TRBV12-3 or TRBV12-4 and TRBJ2-4, with D possibly being TRBD1 (5 bases). The V end was cut by 3 bases, the J end by 5 bases, with 11 bases between. The CDR3 sequence is 14 residues long. CDR3 in amino acids: CASSFRQPENIQYF. In DNA, the CDR3 is TGTGCCAGCAGTTTTCGACAGCCAGAAAACATTCAGTACTTC.

The rearrangement joins TRBV7-9 to TRBJ2-1; unclear D gene. Trimming left V 2 bases short and J 5 bases short, with 4 bases between. The germline gives CDR1 SEHNR, CDR2 FQNEAQ (reference sequence). The CDR3 extends over 12 amino acids. The CDR3 nucleotides read TGTGCCAGCAGCTTAATCAACAATGAGCAGTTCTTC. Protein product: CASSLINNEQFF.

This clonotype has ten or more counts. The chain joins TRBV6-2 or TRBV6-3 to TRBJ2-7; D perhaps matches TRBD2 (6 bases). V was shortened by 0 bases and J by 3 bases, with 12 bases between the two germline ends. The CDR3 totals 15 residues. CDR1 and CDR2 from the germline V gene are MNHEY and SVGEGT. CDR3 loop: CASSYSQRVDYEQYF. The CDR3 DNA sequence: TGTGCCAGCAGTTACTCACAGCGGGTCGACTACGAGCAGTACTTC.

A note on this clonotype: One base away lies a much larger clone, so this may be a sequencing read error. This rearrangement joins TRBV9 to TRBJ1-5; tentatively, D is TRBD1 (5 bases). Germline CDR1 SGDLS, CDR2 YYNGEE. This CDR3 contains 15 residues. V lost 2 bases and J lost 9, with 18 bases in between. Here the CDR3 reads CASSVGPAVGPPQHF. CDR3 coding DNA: TGTGCCAGCAGCGTGGGACCCGCGGTAGGTCCGCCCCAGCATTTT.

The sample holds many counts of this clonotype. This chain joins TRBV20-1 and TRBJ2-5; D not certain. CDR3 length: 11 amino acids. Trimming removed 4 bases from V and 5 bases from J, with 8 bases in between. Germline V CDR1 and CDR2: DFQATT, SNEGSKA (reference sequence). The CDR3 sequence is CSATALETQYF. CDR3 coding DNA: TGCAGTGCTACGGCTTTGGAGACCCAGTACTTC.

As regards this clonotype: Since the CDR3 does not end with the conserved phenylalanine or tryptophan, this likely comes from a read error. This rearrangement joins TRBV6-2 or TRBV6-3 to TRBJ2-1, with D possibly being TRBD2 (6 bases). Germline-derived CDR1 and CDR2 are MNHEY and SVGEGT. CDR3 length: 14 amino acids. V lost 0 bases to trimming and J lost 12 bases, with 15 bases between them. CDR3 protein: CASSYSGTVRRQFS. For the CDR3, the DNA is TGTGCCAGCAGTTACTCCGGGACTGTTCGCAGGCAGTTCTCC.